This TCR beta chain stems from a study of T cell responses to AZD1222 COVID-19 vaccine. Looking at the study overall: It was second doses at about 4 or about 12 weeks that were pooled. Study-wide findings and caveats: Nearly half of spike-specific TCRs reportedly target variant regions that are unmutated in the B.1.351 and B.1.1.7 variants. The donors showed a predominance of white British ancestry and of females, with possible underestimation of clonal diversity.

The CDR3 contains 13 residues. The V end lost 4 bases, the J end lost 10 bases, and 14 bases lay between the germline ends. From germline, CDR1 is LGHDT and CDR2 YNNKEL (reference sequence). TCRdb's copy holds only in-frame clones and misses some; the assay was immunoSEQ multiplex PCR. The table includes about 170,000 clones, roughly 87% detected once. This clone was seen only a few times. Its antigen remains unknown. This TCR was sampled from an adult in good health. This chain uses TRBV3-1 (or the pseudogene TRBV3-2) with TRBJ1-3; D gene ambiguous. Sequencing was performed on peripheral blood, taken on day 0 of AZD1222 vaccination. The CDR3, as DNA: TGTGCCAGCAGCCCAAGGCCTTCGCATACCATATATTTT. As protein: CASSPRPSHTIYF.